The next 18 T cell receptor beta chains were all read from a single sample in a study of T cell responses to AZD1222 COVID-19 vaccine. Using immunoSEQ multiplex PCR, the repertoire was profiled, and TCRdb retains in-frame clones only, with some absent. The repertoire consists of 150,000 to 250,000 clones, with approximately 95% occurring once and the leading ten covering 1%. This material consisted of peripheral blood, taken 28 days after the second AZD1222 dose. The source is an adult who received the AZD1222 COVID-19 vaccine.

The chain is built from TRBV10-3 and TRBJ2-7, with D perhaps TRBD2 (5 bases). This CDR3 has 14 residues. Germline V CDR1 and CDR2: ENHRY, SYGVKD. V gave up 2 bases and J gave up 1 base, with 9 bases separating them. The CDR3 sequence: CAISEAGGSYEQYF. In DNA, the CDR3 is TGTGCCATCAGTGAGGCTGGAGGATCCTACGAGCAGTACTTC.

The J gene is TRBJ1-1, the V gene TRBV6-1, with D unresolved. The CDR3 extends over 10 amino acids. CDR1 and CDR2 from the germline V gene are MNHNS and SASEGT. Trimming shortened V by 2 bases and J by 11 bases, and 6 bases separated the two germline ends. CDR3 nucleotides: TGTGCCAGCAGTGAACTAAGGGCTTTCTTT. It codes for CASSELRAFF.

CDR3 loop: CASSYGPSGAYGYTF. The CDR3 DNA sequence: TGTGCCAGCAGTTACGGGCCCTCGGGAGCCTATGGCTACACCTTC. This chain connects TRBV6-5 to TRBJ1-2; unclear D gene. CDR3 length equals 15 residues. Trimming took 2 bases from V and 4 from J, leaving 14 bases between them. CDR1 MNHEY and CDR2 SVGAGI come from the germline V gene.

The chain joins TRBV27 to TRBJ1-2, with D maybe TRBD1 (5 bases). V lost 2 bases and J 8 bases, leaving 12 bases between the germline ends. This CDR3 has 13 residues. From germline, CDR1 is MNHEY and CDR2 SMNVEV (reference sequence). The CDR3 DNA sequence: TGTGCCAGCAGTTTAGGGCAGGGAGGCGGCTACACCTTC. Protein: CASSLGQGGGYTF.

V and J are TRBV25-1 and TRBJ1-2; 7 bases map to TRBD1. The CDR3 is 15 amino acids. V shed 3 bases, J shed 3 bases, and the junction held 7 bases outside the gene matches. Germline assignment: CDR1 MGHDK and CDR2 SYGVNS. The CDR3 DNA sequence: TGTGCCAGCAGTGACCCCCTTACAGGGGACTATGGCTACACCTTC. It translates to CASSDPLTGDYGYTF.

The V and J genes are TRBV5-6 and TRBJ1-1; D is uncertain. The CDR3 contains 12 residues. Trimming cost V 0 bases and J 4 bases, with 4 bases left between them. CDR1 is SGHDT and CDR2 is YYEEEE in the germline V gene. The CDR3 nucleotides read TGTGCCAGCAGCTTGGGATCCACTGAAGCTTTCTTT. Translated: CASSLGSTEAFF.

In this sample, this clone turned up once. The chain employs TRBV7-3 and TRBJ2-2, with D possibly being TRBD2 (6 bases). The CDR3 spans 17 residues. The ends were cut back, 1 base at V and 1 base at J, with 13 bases in the middle. Germline CDR1 and CDR2: SGHTA and FQGTGA. The CDR3 protein is CASSLKARDWNTGELFF. Here the CDR3 DNA reads TGTGCCAGCAGCTTAAAGGCCCGGGACTGGAACACCGGGGAGCTGTTTTTT.

A few counts support this clone. The V gene is TRBV4-1, the J gene TRBJ2-2; D might be TRBD1 (6 bases). The germline gives CDR1 MGHRA, CDR2 YSYEKL. V dropped 8 bases and J dropped 7 bases, with 14 bases sitting between them. The CDR3 spans 13 residues. CDR3 amino acids: CASGSGDSGELFF. CDR3 bases: TGCGCCAGCGGGTCAGGGGATAGCGGGGAGCTGTTTTTT.

V usage is TRBV5-4 and J usage is TRBJ2-1; no reliable D call. CDR3 length: 13 residues. The germline gives CDR1 SGHNT, CDR2 YYREEE (reference sequence). Trimming cost V 4 bases and J 4 bases, with 9 bases left between them. CDR3 amino acids: CASSIDMYNEQFF. CDR3 sequence (DNA): TGTGCCAGCAGCATCGACATGTACAATGAGCAGTTCTTC. Together with reference TRBV5-4 and TRBJ2-1, the CDR3 gives the full variable domain: ETGVTQSPTHLIKTRGQQVTLRCSSQSGHNTVSWYQQALGQGPQFIFQYYREEENGRGNFPPRFSGLQFPNYSSELNVNALELDDSALYLCASSIDMYNEQFFGPGTRLTVL.

The chain uses TRBV4-1 and TRBJ1-2; no reliable D call. The CDR3 has 13 amino acids. Trimming stripped 6 bases from V and 4 bases from J, with 12 bases between. Germline CDR1 is MGHRA and CDR2 is YSYEKL. The CDR3 loop reads CASRSSPGYGYTF. The CDR3 region has the DNA TGCGCCAGCAGGTCCTCCCCGGGCTATGGCTACACCTTC.

The chain links TRBV2 to TRBJ1-6, with D unresolved. V lost 2 bases to trimming and J lost 9 bases, with 8 bases between them. The length of the CDR3 is 13 residues. The V gene's germline CDR1 is SNHLY and CDR2 FYNNEI. CDR3 nucleotides: TGTGCCAGCAGTGAAAGGCCGAGTTCACCCCTCCACTTT. This gives the protein CASSERPSSPLHF.

This clone was observed a single time. V usage is TRBV6-5 and J usage is TRBJ1-5; no clear D gene. Trimming removed 8 bases from V and 0 bases from J, with 14 bases in between. CDR1 and CDR2 from the germline V gene are MNHEY and SVGAGI. The CDR3 is 15 amino acids. Here the CDR3 reads CASGQVAYSNQPQHF. The CDR3 bases are TGTGCCAGCGGGCAGGTCGCTTATAGCAATCAGCCCCAGCATTTT.

The rearrangement joins TRBV10-3 to TRBJ2-7; D not resolved. CDR3 length: 12 amino acids. Trimming shortened V by 9 bases and J by 6 bases, and 15 bases separated the two germline ends. The germline V gene has CDR1 ENHRY and CDR2 SYGVKD. The CDR3 DNA reads TGTGCCATTTGCGACGGTCCTTCCGAGCAGTACTTC. It yields the protein CAICDGPSEQYF.

The chain has TRBV7-3 and TRBJ2-6; possibly TRBD2 for D (7 bases). This CDR3 spans 19 amino acids. V lost 2 bases, J lost 0 bases, and 17 bases lay in between. From germline, CDR1 is SGHTA and CDR2 FQGTGA. The CDR3 sequence: CASSLAAGALTSGANVLTF. The CDR3 DNA is TGTGCCAGCAGCTTAGCGGCGGGGGCCCTCACCTCTGGGGCCAACGTCCTGACTTTC.

The chain employs TRBV21-1 and TRBJ1-1. TRBV21-1 has pseudogene status. This CDR3 spans 19 amino acids. The CDR3 protein is CASSKWFAWGDRPHTEAFF. The CDR3 bases are TGTGCCAGCAGCAAGTGGTTCGCGTGGGGAGACCGGCCGCACACTGAAGCTTTCTTT.

The chain combines TRBV18 with TRBJ1-2; the D gene is possibly TRBD1 (5 bases). CDR3 length equals 12 residues. Germline assignment: CDR1 KGHSH and CDR2 LQKENI. Trimming removed 3 bases from V and 3 bases from J, with 5 bases in between. The CDR3 nucleotides are TGTGCCAGCTCACCGGGGGACTATGGCTACACCTTC. The encoded protein is CASSPGDYGYTF.

The rearrangement uses TRBV29-1 and TRBJ1-5, with TRBD1 identical over 7 bases. The CDR3 is 18 amino acids. Germline CDR1 is SQVTM and CDR2 is ANQGSEA. V was pared by 3 bases and J by 0 bases, with 14 bases of the junction left unmatched. This chain's CDR3 is CSVDHKCGQATSNQPQHF. CDR3 DNA: TGCAGCGTTGACCATAAGTGCGGACAGGCGACTAGCAATCAGCCCCAGCATTTT.

This clone was detected only once. CDR3 DNA: TGCAGCGTTGATTTGGGACAGGGAAATGAAAAACTGTTTTTT. Its protein is CSVDLGQGNEKLFF. The chain has TRBV29-1 and TRBJ1-4; 9 nucleotides match TRBD1. V was clipped by 3 bases and J by 5 bases; unmatched bases: 4. CDR3 length: 14 amino acids. Germline lookup yields CDR1 SQVTM and CDR2 ANQGSEA.